These T cell receptor beta chains were read from a single sample in a study of blood T cell repertoires in COVID-19. This table comes from immunoSEQ multiplex PCR, and its TCRdb copy is limited to in-frame clones, with some not included. Of over 30,000 clones in the sample, approximately 80% were seen once. Sequencing input: peripheral blood. All receptors derive from a human donor in a cohort sampled during active COVID-19. Each CDR3 is given with its conserved first and last residue. Fields, in order: CDR3 DNA, CDR3 protein, clone size, D gene, V gene, J gene. The D gene is left open where the match is weak. Some rows mark clone size as missing; the rest say once, few, many or name a class of expanded clone.

CDR3nt: TGTGCCAGCAGTCGCTATTCCTACGAGCAGTACTTC; CDR3aa: CASSRYSYEQYF; abundance: -; d_gene: -; v_gene: TRBV2; j_gene: TRBJ2-7
CDR3nt: TGTGCCAGCAGCTGGGGACTAGAGTCCATCGAGCAGTTCTTC; CDR3aa: CASSWGLESIEQFF; abundance: -; d_gene: TRBD2; v_gene: TRBV7-2; j_gene: TRBJ2-1
CDR3nt: TGTGCCAGTAGTACCGTCGCAGGGACTAGCGGGAGTAGAAATGAGCAGTTCTTC; CDR3aa: CASSTVAGTSGSRNEQFF; abundance: -; d_gene: TRBD2; v_gene: TRBV19; j_gene: TRBJ2-1
CDR3nt: TGCGCCAGCAGTGATCGGGAGACCCAGTACTTC; CDR3aa: CASSDRETQYF; abundance: -; d_gene: -; v_gene: TRBV10-1; j_gene: TRBJ2-5
CDR3nt: TGTGCCAGTAGGGACAGGGGGCCTATCGGCTATGGCTACACCTTC; CDR3aa: CASRDRGPIGYGYTF; abundance: -; d_gene: TRBD1; v_gene: TRBV19; j_gene: TRBJ1-2
CDR3nt: TGTGCCAGCAGCTCCGCGGCGGGGGGTAGGGGCACAGATACGCAGTATTTT; CDR3aa: CASSSAAGGRGTDTQYF; abundance: -; d_gene: TRBD2; v_gene: TRBV7-6; j_gene: TRBJ2-3
CDR3nt: TGTGCCAGCAGCTTGGCCGGGGGGGGTCAAGAGACCCAGTACTTC; CDR3aa: CASSLAGGGQETQYF; abundance: -; d_gene: TRBD2; v_gene: TRBV5-4; j_gene: TRBJ2-5
CDR3nt: TGCAGCGTGGGGGGGTTCCCCTACGAGCAGTACTTC; CDR3aa: CSVGGFPYEQYF; abundance: -; d_gene: TRBD2; v_gene: TRBV29-1; j_gene: TRBJ2-7
CDR3nt: TGCGCCAGCAGCCGGCTACTAGCATCCTACAATGAGCAGTTCTTC; CDR3aa: CASSRLLASYNEQFF; abundance: -; d_gene: -; v_gene: TRBV4-1; j_gene: TRBJ2-1
CDR3nt: TGTGCCAGCAGCTTGGGCAGGGGTAACTATGGCTACACCTTC; CDR3aa: CASSLGRGNYGYTF; abundance: -; d_gene: -; v_gene: TRBV5-6; j_gene: TRBJ1-2
CDR3nt: TGCGCCAGCGCGCGGTCAGCGGGACAGGGCGTCAATGAGCAGTTCTTC; CDR3aa: CASARSAGQGVNEQFF; abundance: -; d_gene: TRBD1; v_gene: TRBV5-1; j_gene: TRBJ2-1
CDR3nt: TGCAGCGTTGTGGTAGCCACCGGGGAGCTGTTTTTT; CDR3aa: CSVVVATGELFF; abundance: -; d_gene: -; v_gene: TRBV29-1; j_gene: TRBJ2-2
CDR3nt: TGTGCCAGCTCACGCACTTCCCCCGGGACAAACTCTGGAAACACCATATATTTT; CDR3aa: CASSRTSPGTNSGNTIYF; abundance: -; d_gene: -; v_gene: TRBV18; j_gene: TRBJ1-3
CDR3nt: TGTGCCAGCCGTTGGAGGACAGGGTCAGGGACCGGGGAGCTGTTTTTT; CDR3aa: CASRWRTGSGTGELFF; abundance: -; d_gene: TRBD1; v_gene: TRBV2; j_gene: TRBJ2-2
CDR3nt: TGTGCCACCTCAGGGAATTCGGATCAGCCCCAGCATTTT; CDR3aa: CATSGNSDQPQHF; abundance: -; d_gene: -; v_gene: TRBV6-5; j_gene: TRBJ1-5
CDR3nt: TGTGCCAGCAGCCCGACGGGGGAGACCCAGTACTTC; CDR3aa: CASSPTGETQYF; abundance: -; d_gene: -; v_gene: TRBV7-7; j_gene: TRBJ2-5
CDR3nt: TGTGCCAGCTCACCTTCCAGGGGGCGCAGAAATGAGCAGTTCTTC; CDR3aa: CASSPSRGRRNEQFF; abundance: once; d_gene: TRBD1; v_gene: TRBV18; j_gene: TRBJ2-1
CDR3nt: TGTGCCAGCGAAACTAGCCGAGGGGGCCCGACCCAGTACTTC; CDR3aa: CASETSRGGPTQYF; abundance: -; d_gene: -; v_gene: TRBV25-1; j_gene: TRBJ2-5
CDR3nt: TGTGCCAGCAGTTACGACAGGTGGGGGAACACTGAAGCTTTCTTT; CDR3aa: CASSYDRWGNTEAFF; abundance: -; d_gene: -; v_gene: TRBV6-5; j_gene: TRBJ1-1
CDR3nt: TGTGCCAGCAGCTTCAAGCCGACAGGGGGCAACTATGGCTACACCTTC; CDR3aa: CASSFKPTGGNYGYTF; abundance: -; d_gene: TRBD1; v_gene: TRBV5-6; j_gene: TRBJ1-2
CDR3nt: TGTGCCGAAAGCGTGGACAGGGACTATGGCTACACCTTC; CDR3aa: CAESVDRDYGYTF; abundance: few; d_gene: TRBD1; v_gene: TRBV6-5; j_gene: TRBJ1-2
CDR3nt: TGTGCCAGCAGTACCCGACAGGGATTATTCACTGAAGCTTTCTTT; CDR3aa: CASSTRQGLFTEAFF; abundance: -; d_gene: TRBD1; v_gene: TRBV6-5; j_gene: TRBJ1-1
CDR3nt: TGTGCCACCAGCAGATCGGGACAGGGGGCGAAAGACCACGAGCAGTACTTC; CDR3aa: CATSRSGQGAKDHEQYF; abundance: -; d_gene: TRBD1; v_gene: TRBV15; j_gene: TRBJ2-7
CDR3nt: TGTGCCAGCAGCCAGTTTATTTCCTCCTACAATGAGCAGTTCTTC; CDR3aa: CASSQFISSYNEQFF; abundance: -; d_gene: -; v_gene: TRBV14; j_gene: TRBJ2-1
CDR3nt: TGTGCCAGCAGCTTCCGGGGATGGCAGAAGGAAGAAGCTTTCTTT; CDR3aa: CASSFRGWQKEEAFF; abundance: -; d_gene: -; v_gene: TRBV9; j_gene: TRBJ1-1
CDR3nt: TGTGCCAGTAGTATAACAGGGGGAGCGTTGGATACGCAGTATTTT; CDR3aa: CASSITGGALDTQYF; abundance: few; d_gene: TRBD1; v_gene: TRBV19; j_gene: TRBJ2-3
CDR3nt: TGTGCCAGCAGGTCCGGGACTAGCGGTTACAATGAGCAGTTCTTC; CDR3aa: CASRSGTSGYNEQFF; abundance: -; d_gene: TRBD2; v_gene: TRBV28; j_gene: TRBJ2-1
CDR3nt: TGTGCCAGCAGCGTAGCCCAGGGAGGCACCGGGGAGCTGTTTTTT; CDR3aa: CASSVAQGGTGELFF; abundance: -; d_gene: -; v_gene: TRBV9; j_gene: TRBJ2-2
CDR3nt: TGTGCCAGCAGCTTACGAAGCGTGGATACGCAGTATTTT; CDR3aa: CASSLRSVDTQYF; abundance: -; d_gene: -; v_gene: TRBV7-2; j_gene: TRBJ2-3
CDR3nt: TGTGCCAGAAGCTTTGGGACAGGGGGACGGTATGGCTACACCTTC; CDR3aa: CARSFGTGGRYGYTF; abundance: -; d_gene: TRBD1; v_gene: TRBV5-3; j_gene: TRBJ1-2
CDR3nt: TGTGCCAGCAGTGAAGGGCCCTATGGCTACACCTTC; CDR3aa: CASSEGPYGYTF; abundance: -; d_gene: -; v_gene: TRBV2; j_gene: TRBJ1-2
CDR3nt: TGCAGCGTTGTTGGGCAGGCGAGAAACATTCAGTACTTC; CDR3aa: CSVVGQARNIQYF; abundance: -; d_gene: -; v_gene: TRBV29-1; j_gene: TRBJ2-4
CDR3nt: TGTGCCAGCAGTCTACGGAGGGGGGGGACAGGGTTTAATGAAAAACTGTTTTTT; CDR3aa: CASSLRRGGTGFNEKLFF; abundance: -; d_gene: TRBD1; v_gene: TRBV28; j_gene: TRBJ1-4
CDR3nt: TGCGCCAGCAGCTTACCGACAGGGGCAGGACCCTACGAGCAGTACTTC; CDR3aa: CASSLPTGAGPYEQYF; abundance: -; d_gene: TRBD1; v_gene: TRBV5-1; j_gene: TRBJ2-7
CDR3nt: TGCGCCAGCAGTGAGCCAGGCATCGGACAGGGTCGCACCGGGGAGCTGTTTTTT; CDR3aa: CASSEPGIGQGRTGELFF; abundance: -; d_gene: TRBD1; v_gene: TRBV10-1; j_gene: TRBJ2-2
CDR3nt: TGTGCCAGCATTGGAGATCTCACCTACGAGCAGTACTTC; CDR3aa: CASIGDLTYEQYF; abundance: -; d_gene: -; v_gene: TRBV6-6; j_gene: TRBJ2-7
CDR3nt: TGTGCCAGCAGTAAGGGCTCAGGGGGTTCCTCCTACGAGCAGTACTTC; CDR3aa: CASSKGSGGSSYEQYF; abundance: -; d_gene: TRBD1; v_gene: TRBV7-6; j_gene: TRBJ2-7
CDR3nt: TGTGCCAGCAGCCGACAGGGGGCTGGGGCCAACGTCCTGACTTTC; CDR3aa: CASSRQGAGANVLTF; abundance: -; d_gene: TRBD1; v_gene: TRBV3-1/TRBV3-2; j_gene: TRBJ2-6
CDR3nt: TGTGCCAGCTCATTGGGACAGTCGACCTACGAGCAGTACTTC; CDR3aa: CASSLGQSTYEQYF; abundance: -; d_gene: TRBD1; v_gene: TRBV18; j_gene: TRBJ2-7
CDR3nt: TGTGCCTGGACCGGGACAGGGGCCCCCGGGGCTGAAGCTTTCTTT; CDR3aa: CAWTGTGAPGAEAFF; abundance: -; d_gene: TRBD1; v_gene: TRBV30; j_gene: TRBJ1-1
CDR3nt: TGTGCCAGCAGTTTACATTTCTGGGCTTCACGCTATTACAATGAGCAGTTCTTC; CDR3aa: CASSLHFWASRYYNEQFF; abundance: -; d_gene: -; v_gene: TRBV28; j_gene: TRBJ2-1
CDR3nt: TGTGCCAGCAAGACAGTTAGCACAGATACGCAGTATTTT; CDR3aa: CASKTVSTDTQYF; abundance: -; d_gene: -; v_gene: TRBV2; j_gene: TRBJ2-3
CDR3nt: TGTGCCAGCAGCTTGGGCAGGGGTACAGATACGCAGTATTTT; CDR3aa: CASSLGRGTDTQYF; abundance: -; d_gene: -; v_gene: TRBV11-3; j_gene: TRBJ2-3
CDR3nt: TGTGCCAGCTCACCATGGGGACAGGGAAGCTCCTACGAGCAGTACTTC; CDR3aa: CASSPWGQGSSYEQYF; abundance: -; d_gene: TRBD1; v_gene: TRBV18; j_gene: TRBJ2-7
CDR3nt: TGTGCCAGCAGCTTTGAGCTTCCCTCAAATGAGCAGTTCTTC; CDR3aa: CASSFELPSNEQFF; abundance: -; d_gene: -; v_gene: TRBV7-2; j_gene: TRBJ2-1
CDR3nt: TGTGCCAGCTCACCACGGGCCAGGCAAAATGCTGAAGCTTTCTTT; CDR3aa: CASSPRARQNAEAFF; abundance: -; d_gene: -; v_gene: TRBV18; j_gene: TRBJ1-1
CDR3nt: TGCGCCAGCACCCTAGACTCGGCGGTGGGCGGGGAGCTGTTTTTT; CDR3aa: CASTLDSAVGGELFF; abundance: -; d_gene: -; v_gene: TRBV4-1; j_gene: TRBJ2-2
CDR3nt: TGCGCCAGCAGCTCACAGGGGGCAGACTCTGGAAACACCATATATTTT; CDR3aa: CASSSQGADSGNTIYF; abundance: few; d_gene: TRBD1; v_gene: TRBV5-1; j_gene: TRBJ1-3
CDR3nt: TGCGCCAGCAGTCCGGACATGACTAACTATGGCTACACCTTC; CDR3aa: CASSPDMTNYGYTF; abundance: -; d_gene: -; v_gene: TRBV5-1; j_gene: TRBJ1-2
CDR3nt: TGTGCCAGCAGCTTACTGAACAGCCCCGAGACCCAGTACTTC; CDR3aa: CASSLLNSPETQYF; abundance: -; d_gene: -; v_gene: TRBV7-2; j_gene: TRBJ2-5